These 4 T cell receptor beta chains came from one sample sequenced in a study of vaccination and CD4 T cells after COVID-19. Regarding treatment: roughly ten-day PBMC culture with coronavirus spike peptide pools or control peptides (ViraFEST assay). The Oncomine TCR Beta short-read assay was what sequenced the DNA obtained from cultured CD4+ T cells. TCRdb re-derived calls from the PCR reads in MiXCR, one entry per CDR3 protein. The sample lists 15,000 or so distinct CDR3 sequences; roughly 60% were seen once. These receptors have no identified antigens. Material for sequencing was CD4+ T cells from blood, cultured in vitro. The receptors shown here come from a human donor who had recovered from COVID-19.

This chain connects TRBV6-2 or TRBV6-3 to TRBJ2-7; D unresolved. Germline V CDR1 and CDR2: MNHEY, SVGEGT. The germline V and J ends were trimmed by 7 bases and 0 bases, with 10 bases remaining between them. The CDR3 spans 13 residues. The CDR3 loop reads CASTGRLSYEQYF. CDR3 nucleotides: TGTGCCAGCACTGGACGACTCTCCTACGAGCAGTACTTC.

The J gene is TRBJ2-5, the V gene TRBV12-5; 9 bases fit TRBD2. There are 16 residues in the CDR3. Germline values: CDR1 LGHNT, CDR2 FRNRAP. The J segment lost 1 base and the V segment lost 5 bases, leaving 8 bases of the junction unmatched. The CDR3 DNA follows: TGTGCTAGTGGTGGCCTCAGACTAGCGGCCCAAGAGACCCAGTACTTC. It codes for CASGGLRLAAQETQYF. The full variable domain, completed using reference TRBV12-5 and TRBJ2-5, is DARVTQTPRHKVTEMGQEVTMRCQPILGHNTVFWYRQTMMQGLELLAYFRNRAPLDDSGMPKDRFSAEMPDATLATLKIQPSEPRDSAVYFCASGGLRLAAQETQYFGPGTRLLVL.

This clonotype was observed once. The CDR3 spells CASRSGLAGSSQYF. Here the CDR3 DNA reads TGTGCCAGCAGATCGGGACTAGCGGGATCGTCCCAGTACTTC. The chain employs TRBV2 and TRBJ2-5, with 13 positions matching TRBD2. Per the germline V gene, CDR1 is SNHLY and CDR2 is FYNNEI. The CDR3 extends over 14 amino acids. Unmatched junction bases numbered 7, after V lost 6 bases and J lost 9 bases.

The CDR3 loop is CATSQGKANYGYTF. The CDR3 DNA follows: TGTGCCACCAGTCAGGGGAAAGCTAACTATGGCTACACCTTC. The rearrangement joins TRBV24-1 to TRBJ1-2, with D perhaps TRBD1 (6 bases). The V gene lost 6 bases and the J gene lost 0 bases, with 10 bases spanning the gap. The CDR3 has 14 amino acids. Per the germline V gene, CDR1 is KGHDR and CDR2 is SFDVKD.